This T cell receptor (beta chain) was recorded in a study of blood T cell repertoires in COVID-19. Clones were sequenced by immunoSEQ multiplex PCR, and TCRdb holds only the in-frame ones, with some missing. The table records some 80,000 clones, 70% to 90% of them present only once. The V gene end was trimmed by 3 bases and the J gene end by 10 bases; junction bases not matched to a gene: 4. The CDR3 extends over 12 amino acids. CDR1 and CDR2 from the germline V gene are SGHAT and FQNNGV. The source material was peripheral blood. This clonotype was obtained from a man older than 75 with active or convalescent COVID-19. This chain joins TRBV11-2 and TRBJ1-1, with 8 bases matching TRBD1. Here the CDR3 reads CASSLEDRGAFF. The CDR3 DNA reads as TGTGCCAGCAGCTTGGAAGACAGGGGAGCTTTCTTT.